These T cell receptor beta chains were read from a single sample in a study of a mutant IDH1 vaccine in newly diagnosed glioma. Only in-frame clones appear in the TCRdb table, and some are missing; sequencing was by immunoSEQ multiplex PCR. The profile shows roughly 70,000 clones, approximately 86% of them singletons. The input for sequencing was PBMCs, taken from a glioma patient treated with radiotherapy, temozolomide or both. The receptors come from a man younger than 45 with glioma. Both conserved end residues are trimmed from each CDR3. Rows may omit the clone size; those that give it use once, few, many or a size class.

>NA|TRBV6-1
ASRLPSGSKNIQY
>NA|TRBV7-2
ASSPGGGSGQPQH
>NA|TRBV19
ASRKGREVPYEQY
>NA|TRBV29-1
SVGTGVLNSPLH
>once|TRBV5-6
ASSSSLGAKMNTEAF
>NA|TRBV5-1
ASSLDSGGAWNEQF
>NA|TRBV7-6
ASSLGLGHTEAF
>once|TRBV5-5
ASSLADSRSGYEQY
>NA|TRBV7-9
ASSFGTVNEKLF
>NA|TRBV11-2
ASSLAGTLYEQY
>NA|TRBV19
ASSANHRSSSYGYT